Listed below are T cell receptor beta chains from one sample, sequenced in a study of regulatory T cells in long-lasting Graves disease. TCRdb processed the multiplex PCR reads anew with MiXCR; each CDR3 protein has one entry. Here the sample spans under 300,000 distinct CDR3 sequences, approximately 18% being singletons. Another study also made use of these data, one on T cells in Graves' hyperthyroidism and ophthalmopathy.

The sequences come from peripheral blood mononuclear cells (PBMCs), collected at new diagnosis, from a patient treated with antithyroid drugs. The receptors here all came from a woman aged 25-40 years with Graves disease. The CDR3 runs from the conserved cysteine through the conserved F or W. A D gene is named only where the DNA matches it firmly. Some rows have no size entry. The others give once, few or many, or a class for an expanded clone.

many	TRBD2	TRBV20-1	TRBJ2-1	TGCAGTGCTGGGGGGGGGGGGATGGCGTACAATGAGCAGTTCTTC	CSAGGGGMAYNEQFF
many	NA	TRBV25-1	TRBJ1-2	TGTGCCAGCAGTGAATGGGGGGCCGTGGGCTACACCTTC	CASSEWGAVGYTF
NA	TRBD1	TRBV5-1	TRBJ1-2	TGCGCCAGCAGCTCGGACAGGGCAATCGTCGGCTACACCTTC	CASSSDRAIVGYTF
many	NA	TRBV20-1	TRBJ1-5	TGCAGTGCTAGAGAGGTACAGGGTGGGGGGTTACGCAATCAGCCCCAGCATTTT	CSAREVQGGGLRNQPQHF
NA	NA	TRBV7-6	TRBJ1-1	TGTGCCAGCAGCGGTGATTTTGGCAAAGCTTTCTTT	CASSGDFGKAFF
many	TRBD1	TRBV5-6	TRBJ1-2	TGTGCCAGCAGCATCACTCAGGGGGGATTTCCCTATGGCTACACCTTC	CASSITQGGFPYGYTF
many	NA	TRBV2	TRBJ2-3	TGTGCCAGCGGTGGAGGGGGTGCAGATACGCAGTATTTT	CASGGGGADTQYF
many	TRBD1	TRBV12-3/TRBV12-4	TRBJ1-6	TGTGCCAGCAGTCCCCGGACAGGGGGAGCTTCACCCCTCCACTTT	CASSPRTGGASPLHF
many	TRBD1	TRBV7-7	TRBJ2-7	TGTGCTAGCAGCTCTGACAGGGGTAGGGAGCAGTACTTC	CASSSDRGREQYF
many	NA	TRBV7-9	TRBJ2-1	TGTGCCAGCAGCCCGACCCTTCACAATGAGCAGTTCTTC	CASSPTLHNEQFF
many	TRBD1	TRBV7-2	TRBJ2-1	TGTGCCAGCAGCCCCGGGACAGCTTCCTACAATGAGCAGTTCTTC	CASSPGTASYNEQFF
many	NA	TRBV15	TRBJ1-1	TGTGCCACCAGCAGAGATCGGCCGGGTTTAGACACTGAAGCTTTCTTT	CATSRDRPGLDTEAFF
NA	NA	TRBV7-8	TRBJ2-2	TGTGCCAGCAGCTTAGCGGCAGGGGCGAACACCGGGGAGCTGTTTTTT	CASSLAAGANTGELFF
few	NA	TRBV19	TRBJ2-2	TGTGCCAGTTTATCAACAGGGCTCGGGACCGGGGAGCTGTTTTTT	CASLSTGLGTGELFF
few	NA	TRBV11-2	TRBJ2-5	TGTGCCAGCACCCAGCAGGCCCAAGAGACCCAGTACTTC	CASTQQAQETQYF
many	TRBD1	TRBV20-1	TRBJ2-7	TGCAGTGCCAATAGTCGGGACAGCCAGATGGAGCAGTACTTC	CSANSRDSQMEQYF
many	NA	TRBV10-2	TRBJ1-1	TGCGCCAGCAGTGAGTCGAATCTGAACACTGAAGCTTTCTTT	CASSESNLNTEAFF
many	NA	TRBV12-3/TRBV12-4	TRBJ2-7	TGTGCCAGCAGTTCACGGACAGCCTACGAGCAGTACTTC	CASSSRTAYEQYF
many	NA	TRBV6-2/TRBV6-3	TRBJ1-2	TGTGCCAGCAAAGGTGGGCCTGAACGGCGACGCTACTATGGCTACACCTTC	CASKGGPERRRYYGYTF
many	NA	TRBV7-2	TRBJ1-6	TGTGCCAGCAGCTCTCGCAAAGGGTCGGCCGGCCGGACCCTCCACTTT	CASSSRKGSAGRTLHF
NA	NA	TRBV19	TRBJ1-2	TGTGCCAGTAGTATCGTAGAGGGGGGAATCTATGGCTACACCTTC	CASSIVEGGIYGYTF
many	NA	TRBV6-1	TRBJ2-7	TGTGCCAGCAGCAGAACCGGGACGAGCTACGAGCAGTACTTC	CASSRTGTSYEQYF
NA	NA	TRBV12-3/TRBV12-4	TRBJ2-1	TGTGCCAGCAGTTTGGGACGGGGAAGCAATGAGCAGTTCTTC	CASSLGRGSNEQFF
many	NA	TRBV20-1	TRBJ1-2	TGCAGTGCTAGAGCATATGGGGCGGAGAATCGGGGTGGCTACACCTTC	CSARAYGAENRGGYTF
many	TRBD2	TRBV5-1	TRBJ2-3	TGCGCCAGCGGGCTAGCGGGGGTAGATACGCAGTATTTT	CASGLAGVDTQYF
many	NA	TRBV7-9	TRBJ2-1	TGTGCCAGCAGCTTAGGGGTGAACGAGCAGTTCTTC	CASSLGVNEQFF
many	NA	TRBV29-1	TRBJ1-2	TGCAGCGTTGAGTCGAGGTCTACTAACTATGGCTACACCTTC	CSVESRSTNYGYTF
NA	TRBD1	TRBV7-3	TRBJ1-1	TGTGCCAGCAGTCCAGATACGGACAGGACCCCTGAAGCTTTCTTT	CASSPDTDRTPEAFF
NA	TRBD2	TRBV6-2/TRBV6-3	TRBJ2-3	TGTGCCAGCAGTCTGCCGACGATAGCGGGGGGGACGCAGTATTTT	CASSLPTIAGGTQYF
NA	TRBD1	TRBV19	TRBJ2-1	TGTGCCAGTAGTGTCCCGGGACAGAGCTACAATGAGCAGTTCTTC	CASSVPGQSYNEQFF
many	NA	TRBV20-1	TRBJ1-3	TGCAGTGCACCCGAGGGGGGTCCTGGAAACACCATATATTTT	CSAPEGGPGNTIYF
many	TRBD2	TRBV27	TRBJ2-3	TGTGCCAGCAGTTTTCTAGCGGGGAGGACAGATACGCAGTATTTT	CASSFLAGRTDTQYF
many	TRBD1	TRBV20-1	TRBJ1-5	TGCAGTGCTAGAGATTTGGAAAAAAGAGACAGGGGATTTTGGGGCAATCAGCCCCAGCATTTT	CSARDLEKRDRGFWGNQPQHF
many	NA	TRBV11-2	TRBJ2-7	TGTGCCAGCAGCCAGGCGTTTAGGGTCTACGAGCAGTACTTC	CASSQAFRVYEQYF
few	NA	TRBV5-1	TRBJ1-3	TGCGCCAGCAGCTTAGAAGGCCAGGGGGGAAACACCATATATTTT	CASSLEGQGGNTIYF
many	NA	TRBV18	TRBJ1-1	TGTGCCAGCTCACCAGAGGAGCGCCGTCCCAACACTGAAGCTTTCTTT	CASSPEERRPNTEAFF
many	NA	TRBV12-3/TRBV12-4	TRBJ1-1	TGTGCCAGCAGTTCCTACGGCGGACGGAGGGTCACTGAAGCTTTCTTT	CASSSYGGRRVTEAFF
few	NA	TRBV19	TRBJ2-7	TGTGCCACTAAAGAGGACGGTTACGAGCAGTACTTC	CATKEDGYEQYF
many	TRBD1	TRBV20-1	TRBJ1-5	TGCAGTGCGATTGACAGGGGGCTTTTTCAGCCCCAGCATTTT	CSAIDRGLFQPQHF
many	NA	TRBV27	TRBJ2-7	TGTGCCAGCAGTTTAGCCCCGATACTAGGGGAGCAGTACTTC	CASSLAPILGEQYF
NA	TRBD2	TRBV20-1	TRBJ2-1	TGCAGTGCTAGAGATGGGTGGCTAGCGGGGTCCTACAATGGGCAGTTCTTC	CSARDGWLAGSYNGQFF
many	NA	TRBV11-2	TRBJ1-5	TGTGCCAGCACTAAGGACGGGTCCAATCAGCCCCAGCATTTT	CASTKDGSNQPQHF